This T cell receptor beta chain was sequenced for a study of somatic mutations in cytotoxic T cells in rheumatoid arthritis. This clone was seen only a few times. This CDR3 spans 14 amino acids. Germline V gives CDR1 LNHDA, CDR2 SQIVND (reference sequence). V dropped 3 bases and J dropped 5; count of bases not matched to a gene: 6. Original data processing: Seldom did patient CD8+ clones exceeding 1% match published virus-specific TCRB sequences. Sequencing used immunoSEQ multiplex PCR; TCRdb keeps in-frame clones, though not all of them. The V and J calls and clone size were taken over from that table, and D and trimming were inferred from the DNA. The repertoire holds 13,000 to 15,000 clones, with around 70% as singletons.

The rearrangement joins TRBV19 to TRBJ1-2, with 7 bases identical to TRBD1. Sequencing input: CD8+ T cells sorted from blood. This clonotype was obtained from an adult with rheumatoid arthritis. The CDR3 here is CASSMSQGSYGYTF. The CDR3 coding sequence is TGTGCCAGTAGTATGTCACAGGGGTCTTATGGCTACACCTTC.